This TCR beta chain was observed in a study of beta chain features in type 1 diabetes. The CDR3 sequence is 15 residues long. CDR1 is SGHRS and CDR2 is YFSETQ in the germline V gene. The trim removed 4 bases at V and 5 bases at J, leaving 9 bases unmatched. Findings of the study overall: Type 1 diabetes patients had TCRB CDR3s that were shorter (moderately but significantly so) in all four CD4+ subsets.

Every bit of the isolated RNA underwent reverse transcription, so sequencing read expressed TCRB transcripts. Assay: immunoSEQ multiplex PCR; the TCRdb copy retains only in-frame clones and omits some. The repertoire holds roughly 150,000 clones, with about 9% as singletons. This clone was seen more than once but under ten times. Its antigen is still unknown. The sequenced material came from central memory CD4+ T cells from blood. This clonotype was sampled from a woman in her twenties or thirties with type 1 diabetes. The genes are TRBV5-1 and TRBJ1-5; the match to TRBD1 covers 7 bases. CDR3 amino acids: CASSPTDRAYQPQHF. CDR3 DNA sequence: TGCGCCAGCAGCCCGACAGACAGGGCGTATCAGCCCCAGCATTTT.